This T cell receptor beta chain was observed in a study of shared clonotypes between healthy human individuals. PCR replicates from unsorted PBMC used roughly 300 ng DNA, and this amount was about 33,000 T cell genomes. The unsorted PBMC sample used ten immunoSEQ deep assay plates. Using immunoSEQ multiplex PCR, the repertoire was profiled, and TCRdb retains in-frame clones only, with some absent. Of about 490,000 clones listed, about 79% are singletons. The table lists this clone with many counts. This clonotype was sampled from a woman in her thirties or forties in good health. Some clones in this sample may be carry-over from other donors' samples. The sample consisted of PBMCs.

CDR3 protein: CASSWGSTGRTEAFF. The CDR3 nucleotides read TGCGCCAGCAGCTGGGGGTCGACAGGGAGAACTGAAGCTTTCTTT. The rearrangement links TRBV5-1 to TRBJ1-1, with TRBD1 matching over 7 bases. J was trimmed by 5 bases and V by 3 bases; bases with no gene match: 10. The CDR3 has 15 residues. Germline CDR1 reads SGHRS; CDR2 reads YFSETQ.